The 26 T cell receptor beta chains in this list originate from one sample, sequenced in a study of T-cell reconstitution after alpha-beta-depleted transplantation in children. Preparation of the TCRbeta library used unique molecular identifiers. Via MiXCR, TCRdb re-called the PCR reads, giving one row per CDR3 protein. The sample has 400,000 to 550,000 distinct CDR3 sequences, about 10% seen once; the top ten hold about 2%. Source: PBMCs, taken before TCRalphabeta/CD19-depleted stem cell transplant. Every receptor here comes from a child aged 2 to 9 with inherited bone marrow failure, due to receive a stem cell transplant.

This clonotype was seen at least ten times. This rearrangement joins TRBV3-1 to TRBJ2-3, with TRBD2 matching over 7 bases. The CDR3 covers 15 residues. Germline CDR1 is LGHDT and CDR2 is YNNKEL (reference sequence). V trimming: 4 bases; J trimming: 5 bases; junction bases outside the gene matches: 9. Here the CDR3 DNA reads TGTGCCAGCAGCCTAAGAGGGAGGGAGTTAGATACGCAGTATTTT. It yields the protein CASSLRGRELDTQYF.

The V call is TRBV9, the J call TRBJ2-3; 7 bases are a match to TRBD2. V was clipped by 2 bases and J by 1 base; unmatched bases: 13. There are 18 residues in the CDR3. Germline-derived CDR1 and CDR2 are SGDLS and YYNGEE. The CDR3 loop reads CASSVGPAGVERTDTQYF. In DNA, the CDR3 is TGTGCCAGCAGCGTCGGGCCTGCGGGGGTCGAACGCACAGATACGCAGTATTTT.

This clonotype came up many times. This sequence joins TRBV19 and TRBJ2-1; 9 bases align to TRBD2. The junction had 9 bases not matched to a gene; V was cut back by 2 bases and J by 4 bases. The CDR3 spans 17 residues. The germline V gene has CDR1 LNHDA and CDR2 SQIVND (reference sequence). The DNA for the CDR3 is TGTGCCAGTAGTATATCCCCGACTAGCGGATCGTACAATGAGCAGTTCTTC. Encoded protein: CASSISPTSGSYNEQFF.

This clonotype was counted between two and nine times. The CDR3 nucleotides read TGTGCCAGCAGCCTGGACAGGGTAAATGGCTACACCTTC. The encoded protein is CASSLDRVNGYTF. The chain employs TRBV2 and TRBJ1-2; 8 bases line up with TRBD1. The ends lost 6 bases at V and 6 bases at J; junction bases unmatched: 6. The CDR3 sequence is 13 residues long. CDR1 is SNHLY, CDR2 FYNNEI, per germline.

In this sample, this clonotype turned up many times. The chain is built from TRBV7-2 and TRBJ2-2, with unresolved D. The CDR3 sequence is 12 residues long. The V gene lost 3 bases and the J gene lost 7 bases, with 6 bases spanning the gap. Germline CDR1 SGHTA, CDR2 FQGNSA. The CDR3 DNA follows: TGTGCCAGCAGCTTCTTGATCGGGGAGCTGTTTTTT. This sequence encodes CASSFLIGELFF.

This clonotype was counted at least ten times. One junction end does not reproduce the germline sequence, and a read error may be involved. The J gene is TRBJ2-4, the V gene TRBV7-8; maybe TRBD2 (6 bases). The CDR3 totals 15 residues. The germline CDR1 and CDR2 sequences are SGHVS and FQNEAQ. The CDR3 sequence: CASSLAWDHPNIQYF. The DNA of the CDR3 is TGTGCCAGCAGCCTAGCGTGGGACCACCCAAACATTCAGTACTTC.

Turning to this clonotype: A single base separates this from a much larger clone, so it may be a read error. The CDR3 is CASSVDQAPYEQYF. The CDR3 coding sequence is TGTGCCAGCAGCGTAGACCAGGCACCCTACGAGCAGTACTTC. The chain is built from TRBV9 and TRBJ2-7; D uncertain. CDR1 SGDLS and CDR2 YYNGEE come from the germline V gene. The CDR3 spans 14 residues. Trimming left V 0 bases short and J 2 bases short, with 9 bases between.

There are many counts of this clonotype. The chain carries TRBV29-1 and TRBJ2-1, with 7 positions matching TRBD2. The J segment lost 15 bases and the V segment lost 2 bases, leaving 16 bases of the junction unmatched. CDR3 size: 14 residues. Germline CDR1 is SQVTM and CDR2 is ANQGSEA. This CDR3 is CSVEPWGGRKEAFF. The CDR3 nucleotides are TGCAGCGTTGAACCCTGGGGGGGGAGGAAAGAGGCGTTCTTC.

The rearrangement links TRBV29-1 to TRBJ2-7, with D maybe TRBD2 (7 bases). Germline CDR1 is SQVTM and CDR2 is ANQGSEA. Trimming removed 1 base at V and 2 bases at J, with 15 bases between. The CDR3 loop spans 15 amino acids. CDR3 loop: CSVEGLPGGPYEQYF. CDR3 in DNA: TGCAGCGTTGAAGGCCTCCCGGGGGGCCCCTACGAGCAGTACTTC.

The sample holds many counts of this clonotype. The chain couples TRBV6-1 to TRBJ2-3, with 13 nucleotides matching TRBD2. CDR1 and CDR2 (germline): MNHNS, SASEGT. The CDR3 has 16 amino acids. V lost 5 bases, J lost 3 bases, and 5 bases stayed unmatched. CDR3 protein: CASSPTSGRRTDTQYF. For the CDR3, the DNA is TGTGCCAGCAGTCCGACTAGCGGGAGGAGGACAGATACGCAGTATTTT.

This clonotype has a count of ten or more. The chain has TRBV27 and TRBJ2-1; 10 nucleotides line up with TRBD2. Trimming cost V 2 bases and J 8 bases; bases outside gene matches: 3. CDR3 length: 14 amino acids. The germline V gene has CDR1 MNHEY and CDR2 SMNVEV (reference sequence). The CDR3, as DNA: TGTGCCAGCAGTTTAAGCGGGAGGGGCTATGAGCAGTTCTTC. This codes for CASSLSGRGYEQFF.

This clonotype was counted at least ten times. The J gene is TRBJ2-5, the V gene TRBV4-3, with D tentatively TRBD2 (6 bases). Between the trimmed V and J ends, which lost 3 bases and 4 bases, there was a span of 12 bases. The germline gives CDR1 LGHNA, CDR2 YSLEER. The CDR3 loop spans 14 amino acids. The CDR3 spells CASSQGGWGETQYF. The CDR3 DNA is TGCGCCAGCAGCCAGGGAGGATGGGGAGAGACCCAGTACTTC.

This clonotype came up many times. The chain's CDR3 is CASSKVGRESAGELFF. CDR3 in DNA: TGTGCCAGCAGCAAAGTCGGGCGGGAGTCTGCCGGGGAGCTGTTTTTT. The chain employs TRBV7-2 and TRBJ2-2, with TRBD2 matching over 7 bases. CDR1 SGHTA and CDR2 FQGNSA come from the germline V gene. The CDR3 consists of 16 residues. The V gene end was trimmed by 5 bases and the J gene end by 6 bases; junction bases not matched to a gene: 12.

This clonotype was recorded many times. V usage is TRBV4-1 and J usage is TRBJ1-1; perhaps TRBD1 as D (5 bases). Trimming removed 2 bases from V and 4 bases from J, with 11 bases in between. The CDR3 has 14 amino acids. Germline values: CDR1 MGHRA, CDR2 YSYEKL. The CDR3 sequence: CASSQPSGGTEAFF. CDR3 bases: TGCGCCAGCAGCCAACCCTCGGGGGGCACTGAAGCTTTCTTT.

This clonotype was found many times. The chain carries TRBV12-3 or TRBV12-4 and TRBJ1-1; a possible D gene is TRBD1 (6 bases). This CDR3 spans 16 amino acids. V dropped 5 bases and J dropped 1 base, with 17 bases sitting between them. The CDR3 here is CASSRRRGPKNTEAFF. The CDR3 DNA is TGTGCCAGCAGTCGACGTCGGGGGCCAAAGAACACTGAAGCTTTCTTT.

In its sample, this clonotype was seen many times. The CDR3 is CSVTRDTSQPQHF. In DNA form, the CDR3 reads TGCAGCGTTACCCGGGACACCAGTCAGCCCCAGCATTTT. This chain uses TRBV29-1 with TRBJ1-5; D is perhaps TRBD1 (6 bases). V lost 5 bases and J 6 bases, leaving 14 bases between the germline ends. From germline, CDR1 is SQVTM and CDR2 ANQGSEA. The CDR3 loop spans 13 amino acids. Filled out from reference TRBV29-1 and TRBJ1-5, the complete variable domain reads SAVISQKPSRDICQRGTSLTIQCQVDSQVTMMFWYRQQPGQSLTLIATANQGSEATYESGFVIDKFPISRPNLTFSTLTVSNMSPEDSSIYLCSVTRDTSQPQHFGDGTRLSIL.

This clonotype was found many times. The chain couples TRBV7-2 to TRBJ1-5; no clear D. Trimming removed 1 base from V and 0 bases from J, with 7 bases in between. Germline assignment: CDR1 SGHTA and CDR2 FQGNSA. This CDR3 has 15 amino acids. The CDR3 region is CASSLVGYSNQPQHF. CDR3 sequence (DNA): TGTGCCAGCAGCTTAGTCGGCTATAGCAATCAGCCCCAGCATTTT.

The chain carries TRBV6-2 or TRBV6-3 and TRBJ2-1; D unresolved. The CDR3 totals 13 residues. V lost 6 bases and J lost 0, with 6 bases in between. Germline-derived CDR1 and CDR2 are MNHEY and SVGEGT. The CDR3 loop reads CASSPASYNEQFF. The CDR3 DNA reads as TGTGCCAGCAGCCCTGCCTCCTACAATGAGCAGTTCTTC.

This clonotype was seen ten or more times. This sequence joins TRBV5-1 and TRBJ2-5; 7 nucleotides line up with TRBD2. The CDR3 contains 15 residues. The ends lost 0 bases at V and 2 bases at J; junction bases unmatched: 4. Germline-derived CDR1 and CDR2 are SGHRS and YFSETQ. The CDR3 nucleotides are TGCGCCAGCAGCTTGGTGTCTAGCGGACAAGAGACCCAGTACTTC. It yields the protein CASSLVSSGQETQYF.

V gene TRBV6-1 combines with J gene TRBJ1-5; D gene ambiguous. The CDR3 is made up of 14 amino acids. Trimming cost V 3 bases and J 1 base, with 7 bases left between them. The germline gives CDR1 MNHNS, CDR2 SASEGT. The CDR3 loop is CASSDYDSNQPQHF. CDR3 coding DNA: TGTGCCAGCAGTGATTACGACAGCAATCAGCCCCAGCATTTT.

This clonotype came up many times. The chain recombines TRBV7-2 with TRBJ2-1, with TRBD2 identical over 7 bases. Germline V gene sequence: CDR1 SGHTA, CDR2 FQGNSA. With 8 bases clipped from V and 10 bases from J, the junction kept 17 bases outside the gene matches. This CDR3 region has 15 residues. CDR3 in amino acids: CASSGRWAGVREQFF. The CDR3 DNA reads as TGTGCCAGCTCCGGTCGTTGGGCGGGAGTCCGCGAGCAGTTCTTC. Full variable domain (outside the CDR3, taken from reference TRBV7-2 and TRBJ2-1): GAGVSQSPSNKVTEKGKDVELRCDPISGHTALYWYRQSLGQGLEFLIYFQGNSAPDKSGLPSDRFSAERTGGSVSTLTIQRTQQEDSAVYLCASSGRWAGVREQFFGPGTRLTVL.

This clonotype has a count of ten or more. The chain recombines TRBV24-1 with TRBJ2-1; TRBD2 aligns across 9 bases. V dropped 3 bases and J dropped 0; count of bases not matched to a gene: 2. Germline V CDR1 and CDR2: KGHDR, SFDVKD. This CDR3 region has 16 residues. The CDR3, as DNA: TGTGCCACCAGTGATCCAGCGGGAGGCTCCTACAATGAGCAGTTCTTC. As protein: CATSDPAGGSYNEQFF.

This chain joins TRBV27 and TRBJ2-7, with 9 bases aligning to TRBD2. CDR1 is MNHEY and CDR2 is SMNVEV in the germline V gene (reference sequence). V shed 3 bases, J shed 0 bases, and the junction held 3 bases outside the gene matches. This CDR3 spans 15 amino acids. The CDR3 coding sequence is TGTGCCAGCAGTTTTAGCGGGAGAGTCTCCTACGAGCAGTACTTC. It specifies CASSFSGRVSYEQYF.

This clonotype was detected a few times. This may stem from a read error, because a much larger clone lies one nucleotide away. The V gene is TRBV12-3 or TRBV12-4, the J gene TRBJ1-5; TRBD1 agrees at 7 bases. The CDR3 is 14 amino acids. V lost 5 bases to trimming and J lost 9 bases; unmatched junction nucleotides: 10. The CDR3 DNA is TGTGCCAGCAGTCCAGGACAGGCGGGGGGGCCCCAGCATTTT. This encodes CASSPGQAGGPQHF.

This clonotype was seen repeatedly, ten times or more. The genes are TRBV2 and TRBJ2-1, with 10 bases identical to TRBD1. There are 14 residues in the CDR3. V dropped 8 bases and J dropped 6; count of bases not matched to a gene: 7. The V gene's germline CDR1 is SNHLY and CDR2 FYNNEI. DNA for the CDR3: TGTGCCAGCGATGACAGGGGGCTTAGCAATGAGCAGTTCTTC. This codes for CASDDRGLSNEQFF.

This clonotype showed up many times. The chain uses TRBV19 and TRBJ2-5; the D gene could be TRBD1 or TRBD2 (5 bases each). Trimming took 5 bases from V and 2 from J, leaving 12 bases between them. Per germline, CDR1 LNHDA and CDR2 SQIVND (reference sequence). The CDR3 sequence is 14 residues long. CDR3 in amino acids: CASSPGAAQETQYF. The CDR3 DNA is TGTGCCAGTAGTCCCGGGGCGGCACAAGAGACCCAGTACTTC. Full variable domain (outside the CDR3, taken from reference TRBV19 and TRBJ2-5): DGGITQSPKYLFRKEGQNVTLSCEQNLNHDAMYWYRQDPGQGLRLIYYSQIVNDFQKGDIAEGYSVSREKKESFPLTVTSAQKNPTAFYLCASSPGAAQETQYFGPGTRLLVL.